Sequencing of this T cell receptor (beta chain) was carried out in a study of blood T cell repertoires in COVID-19. This clone was observed once. CDR1 is MDHEN and CDR2 is SYDVKM in the germline V gene. Trimming took off 9 bases at V and 2 bases at J, with 11 bases between the two ends. The CDR3 loop spans 13 amino acids. Sequenced by immunoSEQ multiplex PCR; TCRdb stores in-frame clones only, minus some. The sample contains 100,000 to 130,000 clones, 80% to 90% of which appear only once. This clonotype originated in a man aged 40-55 years with active or convalescent COVID-19. The sequencing input was peripheral blood. V gene TRBV28 combines with J gene TRBJ1-3; perhaps TRBD1 as D (5 bases). The CDR3 here is CASQGSPGNTIYF. CDR3 nucleotide sequence: TGTGCCAGTCAGGGTTCCCCTGGAAACACCATATATTTT.